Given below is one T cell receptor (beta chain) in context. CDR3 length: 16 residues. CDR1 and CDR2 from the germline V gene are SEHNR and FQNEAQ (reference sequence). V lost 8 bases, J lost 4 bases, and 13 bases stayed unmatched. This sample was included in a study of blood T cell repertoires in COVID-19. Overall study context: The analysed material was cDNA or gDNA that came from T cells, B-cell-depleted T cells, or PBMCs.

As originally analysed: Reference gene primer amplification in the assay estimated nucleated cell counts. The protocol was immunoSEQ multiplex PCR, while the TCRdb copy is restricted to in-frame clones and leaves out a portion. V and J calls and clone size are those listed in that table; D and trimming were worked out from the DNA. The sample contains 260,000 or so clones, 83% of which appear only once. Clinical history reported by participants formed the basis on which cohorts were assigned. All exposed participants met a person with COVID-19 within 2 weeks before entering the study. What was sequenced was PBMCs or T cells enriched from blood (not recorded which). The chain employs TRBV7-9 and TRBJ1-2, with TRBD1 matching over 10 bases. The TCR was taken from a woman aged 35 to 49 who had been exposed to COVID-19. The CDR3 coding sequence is TGTGCCAGCGCTGAGGGGACAGGGGCTCATGGCTATGGCTACACCTTC. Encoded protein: CASAEGTGAHGYGYTF.